One sample yielded the 10 T cell receptor beta chains listed below, sequenced in a study of neoadjuvant anti-PD-1 for oral cavity cancer (dated by TCRdb to about 2021). In light of the paper, this sample's time point label describes: before neoadjuvant nivolumab. The receptor library was made with the immunoSEQ multiplex PCR assay. The immuneACCESS repertoire file appears here via TCRdb, limited to in-frame rearrangements. These files lack a portion of the clones; in checked studies, under half of the deficit traces to unresolved V genes, and the cause of the others is not known. The sample yields roughly 13,000 clones; 60% to 80% were counted once. The ten largest clones represent roughly 3.3% of the sample. Sequences were derived from PBMCs, sampled before nivolumab (anti-PD-1) treatment. These receptors were obtained from a person aged 40 to 85 with oral cavity squamous cell carcinoma.

The chain has TRBV6-1 and TRBJ1-3; D is undetermined. CDR1 and CDR2 from the germline V gene are MNHNS and SASEGT. CDR3 length: 15 residues. V was trimmed by 1 base and J by 2 bases, leaving 9 bases between them. CDR3 sequence: CASSEGLHPGNTIYF. CDR3 sequence (DNA): TGTGCCAGCAGTGAAGGTCTCCATCCTGGAAACACCATATATTTT.

The chain recombines TRBV5-1 with TRBJ1-1, with unresolved D. CDR1 and CDR2 from the germline V gene are SGHRS and YFSETQ. The V gene lost 5 bases and the J gene lost 2 bases, with 16 bases spanning the gap. CDR3 length: 15 residues. The CDR3 reads CASSSPAGRNTEAFF. In nucleotides, the CDR3 is TGCGCCAGCAGTTCACCCGCCGGGCGTAACACTGAAGCTTTCTTT.

The chain is built from TRBV10-3 and TRBJ1-6; 7 bases are shared with TRBD1. Germline V lookup: CDR1 ENHRY, CDR2 SYGVKD. Trimming took 6 bases from V and 5 from J; bases not matched to a gene: 4. This CDR3 comprises 14 residues. The CDR3 sequence: CAIRGTENNSPLHF. The DNA of the CDR3 is TGTGCCATCAGAGGGACAGAGAATAATTCACCCCTCCACTTT.

The rearrangement joins TRBV7-6 to TRBJ1-5; 11 positions match TRBD1. Trimming cost V 5 bases and J 6 bases; bases outside gene matches: 6. This CDR3 spans 15 amino acids. The germline V gene has CDR1 SGHVS and CDR2 FNYEAQ. As DNA, the CDR3 is TGTGCCAGCAGCCAAGGACAGGGGGCAACTCAGCCCCAGCATTTT. It specifies CASSQGQGATQPQHF.

This clone was detected once. This chain uses TRBV5-4 with TRBJ1-1, with 7 positions matching TRBD1. CDR1 and CDR2 (germline): SGHNT, YYREEE (reference sequence). V was clipped by 2 bases and J by 8 bases; unmatched bases: 3. This CDR3 is 12 amino acids long. The CDR3 protein is CASSLPDREAFF. The DNA of the CDR3 is TGTGCCAGCAGCTTACCGGACAGGGAAGCTTTCTTT.

The chain recombines TRBV6-6 with TRBJ2-1; D could derive from TRBD1 or TRBD2 (7 bases each). Germline V gene sequence: CDR1 MNHNY, CDR2 SVGAGI (reference sequence). V was trimmed by 11 bases and J by 9 bases, leaving 20 bases between them. This CDR3 is built from 13 residues. CDR3 in DNA: TGTGCCTCACTAAGACAGGGAGGGTCTGAGCAGTTCTTC. Residues: CASLRQGGSEQFF.

Here the CDR3 reads CASNADGGLTDTQYF. As DNA, the CDR3 is TGTGCCAGCAACGCGGACGGGGGACTCACAGATACGCAGTATTTT. The rearrangement joins TRBV28 to TRBJ2-3; tentatively, D is TRBD2 (6 bases). V was cut by 7 bases and J by 2 bases, with 16 bases left in between. This CDR3 spans 15 amino acids. Germline CDR1 is MDHEN and CDR2 is SYDVKM. Combining the CDR3 with reference TRBV28 and TRBJ2-3 gives the whole variable domain DVKVTQSSRYLVKRTGEKVFLECVQDMDHENMFWYRQDPGLGLRLIYFSYDVKMKEKGDIPEGYSVSREKKERFSLILESASTNQTSMYLCASNADGGLTDTQYFGPGTRLTVL.

The chain joins TRBV7-8 to TRBJ2-7; maybe TRBD2 (6 bases). Trimming removed 5 bases at V and 2 bases at J, with 25 bases between. CDR1 is SGHVS, CDR2 FQNEAQ, per germline. The CDR3 extends over 18 amino acids. The CDR3 protein is CASSPVIIPPSAAYEQYF. For the CDR3, the DNA is TGTGCCAGCAGCCCCGTTATTATTCCGCCTAGCGCGGCCTACGAGCAGTACTTC. The full variable domain, with the rest looked up from reference TRBV7-8 and TRBJ2-7, is GAGVSQSPRYKVAKRGQDVALRCDPISGHVSLFWYQQALGQGPEFLTYFQNEAQLDKSGLPSDRFFAERPEGSVSTLKIQRTQQEDSAVYLCASSPVIIPPSAAYEQYFGPGTRLTVT.

The table lists this clone with a few counts. V is TRBV7-9 and J is TRBJ1-1; 7 bases fit TRBD1. V dropped 5 bases and J dropped 11; count of bases not matched to a gene: 11. The CDR3 extends over 13 amino acids. Germline loops: CDR1 SEHNR, CDR2 FQNEAQ (reference sequence). The CDR3 nucleotides are TGTGCCAGCAGCGATGACAGGGAACGTCGGGCTTTCTTT. It specifies CASSDDRERRAFF.

The chain employs TRBV11-2 and TRBJ2-5, with a tentative D call TRBD1 (6 bases). CDR1 is SGHAT and CDR2 is FQNNGV in the germline V gene. The CDR3 sequence is 15 residues long. V gave up 1 base and J gave up 9 bases, with 18 bases separating them. CDR3 sequence reads: CASSLAPGSSGAQYF. Written as DNA, the CDR3 is TGTGCCAGCAGCTTAGCCCCAGGCAGTTCAGGGGCCCAGTACTTC.